A selection of T cell receptor beta chains follows, all from one sample in a study of PD-1 blockade in classical Hodgkin lymphoma. Clones were sequenced by immunoSEQ multiplex PCR, and TCRdb holds only the in-frame ones, with some missing. The profile shows 11,000 to 15,000 clones, more than 65% of them singletons. Material: peripheral blood mononuclear cells (PBMCs), obtained at baseline. Source of these receptors: a human donor with classical Hodgkin lymphoma. CDR3s include the opening cysteine and the closing phenylalanine or tryptophan.

V,J,CDR3
TRBV15,TRBJ2-3,CATSRVYGEAGGLDTQYF
TRBV5-1,TRBJ1-4,CASSPGGGANEKLFF
TRBV4-1,TRBJ2-7,CASSPGPSYEQYF
TRBV11-2,TRBJ1-6,CASSLDQGFLSPLHF
TRBV7-2,TRBJ1-6,CASSSRDGGSPLHF
TRBV19,TRBJ1-5,CASSIAANQPQHF
TRBV6-1,TRBJ2-7,CASSVGGYEQYF
TRBV5-5,TRBJ1-5,CASSLLTGQPQHF
TRBV18,TRBJ1-1,CASSPQGYTEAFF
TRBV7-6,TRBJ2-3,CASSFPGQSTDTQYF
TRBV5-6,TRBJ1-1,CASSLGTGSTEAFF